The entry below describes one T cell receptor beta chain. The data originate from a study of shared T cell receptors in the human thymus. The ends lost 6 bases at V and 3 bases at J; junction bases unmatched: 5. Germline CDR1 is LNHDA and CDR2 is SQIVND (reference sequence). The CDR3 length is 14 residues. Here immunoSEQ multiplex PCR was the method, and the copy in TCRdb shows in-frame clones only, minus some. The table records hundreds of thousands of clones, around nine tenths of them present only once. The data were also submitted as part of a second study, on human thymus T cells. This second study notes: The source of the thymus tissue was resections taken during corrective heart surgery. Repertoires sampled from thymus and blood appeared biased in V and J gene usage. Related studies found that unrelated individuals share highly overlapping thymic repertoires.

The clonotype was recovered from a boy under two years old with a congenital heart defect. Source material: thymocytes. The gene calls are TRBV19 and TRBJ2-7; 10 nucleotides match TRBD1. CDR3 nucleotides: TGTGCCAGTAGGGGGGGACAGGGGATCTACGAGCAGTACTTC. Translation: CASRGGQGIYEQYF.